The 12 T cell receptor beta chains listed next were all sequenced from one sample in a study of CD8+CD57+ T cells in acquired aplastic anemia. It was patients with CD8+CD57+ cell expansion by flow cytometry who were chosen for sequencing. Genomic DNA constituted the template upon which TCR beta VDJ and CDR3 profiling was performed. TCRdb re-called the reads with MiXCR, one entry per CDR3 protein. Of 310,000 or so distinct CDR3 sequences in the sample, 45% to 65% are singletons; the top ten hold approximately 1.3%. Material for sequencing was sorted CD4+, CD8+, or CD8+CD57+ T cells (not recorded which) from PBMCs. The origin of the receptors is a human donor with aplastic anemia.

This clonotype was seen at least ten times. The chain couples TRBV19 to TRBJ1-1; TRBD1 agrees at 7 bases. V trimming: 5 bases; J trimming: 1 base; junction bases outside the gene matches: 13. The CDR3 runs 17 residues. Germline-derived CDR1 and CDR2 are LNHDA and SQIVND (reference sequence). CDR3 protein: CASSPQGPLTENTEAFF. In nucleotides, the CDR3 is TGTGCCAGTAGTCCACAGGGGCCCCTTACGGAGAACACTGAAGCTTTCTTT.

The chain couples TRBV19 to TRBJ1-1, with D possibly matching TRBD1 (6 bases). CDR3 length equals 15 residues. In germline, CDR1 is LNHDA, CDR2 SQIVND (reference sequence). V gave up 6 bases and J gave up 1 base, with 15 bases separating them. The CDR3 DNA reads TGTGCCAGTAGACAGGGTCGAGCACGGAACACTGAAGCTTTCTTT. Translated, it gives CASRQGRARNTEAFF.

This clonotype was recorded at least ten times. V and J are TRBV7-3 and TRBJ2-3, with D perhaps being TRBD1 or TRBD2 (5 bases each). This CDR3 spans 18 amino acids. CDR1 is SGHTA and CDR2 is FQGTGA in the germline V gene. Trimming cost V 0 bases and J 8 bases, with 24 bases left between them. In DNA, the CDR3 is TGTGCCAGCAGCTTAACTCCGTCGGGGCGGGTGCTTGGGGGTACGCAGTATTTT. Residues: CASSLTPSGRVLGGTQYF.

This clonotype was detected ten times or more. V usage is TRBV2 and J usage is TRBJ1-1, with D unresolved. With 4 bases removed from V and 2 bases from J, the gap between germline ends came to 11 bases. This CDR3 comprises 14 residues. CDR1 is SNHLY, CDR2 FYNNEI, per germline. The CDR3: CASSVNSPNTEAFF. The CDR3 DNA reads as TGTGCCAGCAGTGTAAATTCCCCAAACACTGAAGCTTTCTTT.

The count of this clonotype is one. The chain combines TRBV9 with TRBJ1-3; D not resolved. The CDR3 loop spans 12 amino acids. Per germline, CDR1 SGDLS and CDR2 YYNGEE. V was pared by 4 bases and J by 2 bases, with 4 bases between. CDR3 protein: CASSQPGNTIYF. CDR3 nucleotides: TGTGCCAGCAGCCAACCTGGAAACACCATATATTTT.

This clonotype was picked up many times. This rearrangement joins TRBV7-2 to TRBJ1-5, with D unclear. Germline V gene data show CDR1 as SGHTA and CDR2 as FQGNSA. V shed 1 base and J shed 4 bases, with 11 bases lying between them. The CDR3 extends over 15 amino acids. As DNA, the CDR3 is TGTGCCAGCAGCTTAGGGTCGACTAGTAATCAGCCCCAGCATTTT. Protein product: CASSLGSTSNQPQHF.

This clonotype was detected only a few times. The rearrangement links TRBV29-1 to TRBJ1-2; TRBD1 is a possible D gene (5 bases). This CDR3 comprises 13 residues. Between the trimmed V and J ends, which lost 2 bases and 3 bases, there was a span of 10 bases. Per the germline V gene, CDR1 is SQVTM and CDR2 is ANQGSEA. The CDR3 protein is CSVERGVDYGYTF. In DNA form, the CDR3 reads TGCAGCGTTGAACGAGGGGTTGACTATGGCTACACCTTC.

This clonotype was recorded at least ten times. The chain is built from TRBV9 and TRBJ2-7; a weak D match, TRBD1 (6 bases). Germline V CDR1 and CDR2: SGDLS, YYNGEE. Deletions cut 3 bases from V and 0 bases from J, with 13 bases between. The CDR3 length is 15 residues. The CDR3 nucleotides read TGTGCCAGCAGCGCACAGGGCCCGTCCTCCTACGAGCAGTACTTC. The encoded protein is CASSAQGPSSYEQYF.

This clonotype was counted only a few times. This chain uses TRBV7-3 with TRBJ1-5; D unclear. The germline CDR1 and CDR2 sequences are SGHTA and FQGTGA. Trimming left V 1 base short and J 6 bases short, with 7 bases between. This CDR3 region has 13 residues. The CDR3 loop reads CASSLKGFQPQHF. CDR3 in DNA: TGTGCCAGCAGCTTAAAAGGGTTTCAGCCCCAGCATTTT.

This clonotype was found many times. V usage is TRBV29-1 and J usage is TRBJ2-3; TRBD1 agrees at 9 bases. The CDR3 contains 13 residues. J was trimmed by 4 bases and V by 4 bases; bases with no gene match: 3. Germline lookup yields CDR1 SQVTM and CDR2 ANQGSEA. The CDR3 sequence: CSVGTGVADTQYF. The CDR3 bases are TGCAGCGTTGGGACAGGGGTGGCAGATACGCAGTATTTT.

The sample holds many counts of this clonotype. The chain recombines TRBV6-5 with TRBJ2-5; 9 nucleotides match TRBD1. V lost 0 bases and J lost 6; bases outside the gene matches: 2. CDR1 MNHEY and CDR2 SVGAGI come from the germline V gene. The CDR3 length is 14 residues. The CDR3 spells CASSYSDRGKTQYF. The CDR3 DNA reads as TGTGCCAGCAGTTACTCCGACAGGGGGAAGACCCAGTACTTC.

This clonotype has a handful of counts. The chain combines TRBV19 with TRBJ1-5; 8 bases agree with TRBD1. Losses at the gene ends were 3 bases for V and 3 bases for J; bases not matched to a gene: 4. The CDR3 loop spans 15 amino acids. Germline CDR1 LNHDA, CDR2 SQIVND (reference sequence). DNA for the CDR3: TGTGCCAGTAGTATGGGACAGGTCAACAATCAGCCCCAGCATTTT. Translating it yields CASSMGQVNNQPQHF.